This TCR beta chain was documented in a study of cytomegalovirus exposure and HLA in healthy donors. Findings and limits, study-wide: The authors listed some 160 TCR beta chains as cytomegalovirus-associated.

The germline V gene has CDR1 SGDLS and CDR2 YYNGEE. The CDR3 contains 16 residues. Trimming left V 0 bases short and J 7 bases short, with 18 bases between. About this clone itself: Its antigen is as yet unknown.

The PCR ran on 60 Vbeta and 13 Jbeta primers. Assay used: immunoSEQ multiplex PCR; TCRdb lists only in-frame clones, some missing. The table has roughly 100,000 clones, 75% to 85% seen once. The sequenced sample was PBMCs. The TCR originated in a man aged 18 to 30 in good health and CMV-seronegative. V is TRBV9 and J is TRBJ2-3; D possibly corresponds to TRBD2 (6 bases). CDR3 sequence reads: CASSVDRTTQMNTQYF. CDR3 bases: TGTGCCAGCAGCGTAGATAGGACTACTCAAATGAATACGCAGTATTTT.